The entry below gives a single TCR beta chain sequence along with its context. These data belong to a study of graft-versus-host responses after intestinal transplantation. TCRdb keeps only in-frame clones here, not all; method: immunoSEQ multiplex PCR. Among around 23,000 clones listed, around 78% were seen once. V lost 5 bases, J lost 7 bases, and 17 bases stayed unmatched. The CDR3 covers 17 residues. Germline V lookup: CDR1 PRHDT, CDR2 FYEKMQ (reference sequence). Processing of graft tissue released intraepithelial and lamina propria lymphocytes. The source of this sequence is a human patient who received an intestinal transplant, so some T cells may come from the graft donor. This sequence joins TRBV13 and TRBJ2-3; 8 bases are a match to TRBD2. This specimen consisted of ileum tissue, obtained 12 days after intestinal transplant. In nucleotides, the CDR3 is TGTGCCAGCAGCCGGGGCCCCAGCGGGGGCCTCGGGCATACGCAGTATTTT. Translated: CASSRGPSGGLGHTQYF.